These 17 T cell receptor beta chains came from one sample sequenced in a study of blood T cell repertoires in COVID-19. Sequencing used immunoSEQ multiplex PCR; TCRdb keeps in-frame clones, though not all of them. The repertoire holds approximately 170,000 clones, with around 84% as singletons. Sequenced sample: PBMCs or T cells enriched from blood (not recorded which). The receptors were gathered from a woman aged 50 to 60 who had recovered from COVID-19.

The chain uses TRBV28 and TRBJ1-2, with no clear D. The germline CDR1 and CDR2 sequences are MDHEN and SYDVKM. V lost 2 bases and J 2 bases, leaving 6 bases between the germline ends. The CDR3 is 13 amino acids. DNA of the CDR3: TGTGCCAGCAGTTTAGCGGGGAACTATGGCTACACCTTC. Translating it yields CASSLAGNYGYTF.

For this clone: It is unclear where the CDR3 begins or ends on the DNA, so no DNA is shown, and the CDR3 is as TCRdb lists it. The chain joins TRBV18 to TRBJ2-3; the D call of TRBD2 is as the table states it, not checked on the DNA. Termini included, the CDR3 measures 18 amino acids. Looked up from germline, CDR1 is KGHSH and CDR2 is LQKENI. The CDR3: CASSRLLSSGRETDTQYF.

The chain uses TRBV27 and TRBJ1-1; a weak D match, TRBD1 (5 bases). V lost 3 bases and J 4 bases, leaving 12 bases between the germline ends. The CDR3 runs 14 residues. CDR1 and CDR2 (germline): MNHEY, SMNVEV (reference sequence). As DNA, the CDR3 is TGTGCCAGCAGTTTGCAGGGCTGGAGCACTGAAGCTTTCTTT. Translated, it gives CASSLQGWSTEAFF.

This chain links TRBV19 with TRBJ1-1; no clear D gene. Germline V lookup: CDR1 LNHDA, CDR2 SQIVND (reference sequence). This CDR3 comprises 13 residues. V gave up 5 bases and J gave up 4 bases, with 11 bases separating them. This chain's CDR3 is CASSATSGTEAFF. The CDR3 DNA reads TGTGCCAGTAGTGCTACTAGTGGCACTGAAGCTTTCTTT.

The chain links TRBV7-3 to TRBJ2-2; D possibly corresponds to TRBD2 (5 bases). Trimming removed 5 bases from V and 6 bases from J, with 7 bases in between. Germline V gene data show CDR1 as SGHTA and CDR2 as FQGTGA. The CDR3 is 12 amino acids. CDR3 sequence: CASSPRAGELFF. CDR3 coding DNA: TGTGCCAGCAGCCCGAGGGCCGGGGAGCTGTTTTTT.

V and J are TRBV2 and TRBJ2-5, with TRBD1 matching over 8 bases. V was clipped by 8 bases and J by 2 bases; unmatched bases: 10. This CDR3 region has 15 residues. Germline assignment: CDR1 SNHLY and CDR2 FYNNEI. The CDR3 protein is CASGNRGIPQETQYF. The CDR3 bases are TGTGCCAGCGGAAACAGGGGGATACCGCAAGAGACCCAGTACTTC.

The chain carries TRBV7-8 and TRBJ2-7; 8 positions agree with TRBD2. Germline V gene sequence: CDR1 SGHVS, CDR2 FQNEAQ. V was pared by 1 base and J by 3 bases, with 11 bases of the junction left unmatched. The CDR3 is 17 amino acids. The CDR3 nucleotides are TGTGCCAGCAGCTTAGGTGGCGGGAGGATGGGGAACTACGAGCAGTACTTC. Translating it yields CASSLGGGRMGNYEQYF.

The V gene is TRBV12-3 or TRBV12-4, the J gene TRBJ1-4; D unresolved. The CDR3 loop spans 13 amino acids. Trimming took off 2 bases at V and 8 bases at J, with 9 bases between the two ends. The CDR3 loop reads CASSLLRSEKLFF. CDR3 nucleotide sequence: TGTGCCAGCAGTTTACTCCGTAGCGAAAAACTGTTTTTT.

The chain recombines TRBV19 with TRBJ2-3; possible D gene TRBD2, 5 bases. This CDR3 has 14 amino acids. Trimming left V 2 bases short and J 0 bases short, with 6 bases between. Germline V gene lookup returns CDR1 LNHDA and CDR2 SQIVND (reference sequence). CDR3 nucleotides: TGTGCCAGTAGTATAAGGGAGAGCACAGATACGCAGTATTTT. It is translated as CASSIRESTDTQYF. The whole variable domain, filled in from reference TRBV19 and TRBJ2-3, reads DGGITQSPKYLFRKEGQNVTLSCEQNLNHDAMYWYRQDPGQGLRLIYYSQIVNDFQKGDIAEGYSVSREKKESFPLTVTSAQKNPTAFYLCASSIRESTDTQYFGPGTRLTVL.

This clone was counted a single time. The V gene is TRBV6-6, the J gene TRBJ2-3; 10 bases map to TRBD1. The CDR3 covers 15 residues. The V gene end was trimmed by 6 bases and the J gene end by 5 bases; junction bases not matched to a gene: 8. Germline CDR1 is MNHNY and CDR2 is SVGAGI (reference sequence). As DNA, the CDR3 is TGTGCCAGCAGAAGGGGGACAGGGGCTTTAGATACGCAGTATTTT. Translated: CASRRGTGALDTQYF.

The chain joins TRBV28 to TRBJ1-1; D might be TRBD1 (6 bases). Looked up from germline, CDR1 is MDHEN and CDR2 is SYDVKM. The V end lost 2 bases, the J end lost 11 bases, and 21 bases lay between the germline ends. The CDR3 is 15 amino acids. The CDR3 DNA reads TGTGCCAGCAGTTTAATCTTTCTCGGGGCAGGGGAGGCTTTCTTT. As protein: CASSLIFLGAGEAFF.

The rearrangement uses TRBV3-1 (or the pseudogene TRBV3-2) and TRBJ1-4; D perhaps matches TRBD1 (6 bases). Germline V gene sequence: CDR1 LGHDT, CDR2 YNNKEL (reference sequence). This CDR3 has 15 amino acids. V was shortened by 3 bases and J by 8 bases, with 16 bases between the two germline ends. The CDR3 sequence is CASSQLGGAKEKLFF. Here the CDR3 DNA reads TGTGCCAGCAGCCAGTTAGGGGGGGCGAAGGAAAAACTGTTTTTT.

Only one count was recorded for this clone. CDR3 coding DNA: TGTGCCAGCAGCTTAGATTTCGGGGGCGAGCAGTACTTC. As protein: CASSLDFGGEQYF. V and J are TRBV7-2 and TRBJ2-7; tentatively, D is TRBD2 (6 bases). Trimming removed 1 base at V and 6 bases at J, with 10 bases between. This CDR3 contains 13 residues. Germline V CDR1 and CDR2: SGHTA, FQGNSA.

The chain carries TRBV3-1 (or the pseudogene TRBV3-2) and TRBJ1-5, with D uncertain. In germline, CDR1 is LGHDT, CDR2 YNNKEL (reference sequence). Trimming took 3 bases from V and 7 from J, leaving 10 bases between them. The CDR3 consists of 13 residues. The CDR3 protein is CASSQVGAQPQHF. CDR3 nucleotide sequence: TGTGCCAGCAGCCAGGTCGGAGCCCAGCCCCAGCATTTT.

The chain couples TRBV7-9 to TRBJ2-1; 8 bases are a match to TRBD2. Germline trimming cut 5 bases from V and 7 bases from J; bases unmatched to any gene: 10. CDR3 size: 15 residues. Germline V gives CDR1 SEHNR, CDR2 FQNEAQ (reference sequence). The CDR3 region has the DNA TGTGCCAGCAGCCGAACCGGGACTAGTCGGAATGAGCAGTTCTTC. It yields the protein CASSRTGTSRNEQFF. The full variable domain, with the rest looked up from reference TRBV7-9 and TRBJ2-1, is DTGVSQNPRHKITKRGQNVTFRCDPISEHNRLYWYRQTLGQGPEFLTYFQNEAQLEKSRLLSDRFSAERPKGSFSTLEIQRTEQGDSAMYLCASSRTGTSRNEQFFGPGTRLTVL.

V and J are TRBV18 and TRBJ1-2, with 8 bases fitting TRBD1. The CDR3 loop spans 14 amino acids. Trimming removed 5 bases from V and 0 bases from J; junction bases left unmatched: 2. The germline CDR1 and CDR2 sequences are KGHSH and LQKENI. The CDR3 region is CASSGTGTNYGYTF. CDR3 nucleotide sequence: TGTGCCAGCTCAGGGACAGGCACTAACTATGGCTACACCTTC.

This clone was recorded only once. The rearrangement joins TRBV12-5 to TRBJ1-4, with D tentatively TRBD1 (5 bases). The germline V gene encodes CDR1 LGHNT and CDR2 FRNRAP. Trimming took 4 bases from V and 3 from J, leaving 9 bases between them. CDR3 size: 14 residues. In nucleotides, the CDR3 is TGTGCTAGTGGTTGGGGCAACCCTAATGAAAAACTGTTTTTT. Its protein product is CASGWGNPNEKLFF.